The text below deals with one T cell receptor beta chain. Germline CDR1 is LGHDT and CDR2 is YNNKEL (reference sequence). Trimming stripped 0 bases from V and 6 bases from J, with 6 bases between. CDR3 length: 14 residues. This table comes from immunoSEQ multiplex PCR, and its TCRdb copy is limited to in-frame clones, with some not included. The data contain approximately 270,000 clones, 80% to 90% of them singletons. The sample comes from a study of blood T cell repertoires in COVID-19. Study background: From T cells, B-cell-depleted T cells, or PBMCs came the material, which was cDNA or gDNA.

This receptor was taken from a woman in her sixties or seventies with acute or convalescent COVID-19. Sequencing input: peripheral blood. The chain links TRBV3-1 (or the pseudogene TRBV3-2) to TRBJ1-6; D not certain. CDR3 protein: CASSQEEFNSPLHF. CDR3 bases: TGTGCCAGCAGCCAAGAAGAGTTTAATTCACCCCTCCACTTT.